These T cell receptor beta chains were read from a single sample in a study of blood T cell repertoires in COVID-19. The assay was immunoSEQ multiplex PCR, and TCRdb's table has in-frame clones only and misses some. The repertoire includes 160,000 or so clones, approximately 75% of them detected once, and 11% sits in the top ten. The sample comprised peripheral blood. The receptors come from a human donor in a cohort sampled during active COVID-19. Each CDR3 is given with its conserved first and last residue. D genes are given only for firm matches. The size of a clone is reported for some rows only, either as once, few or many, or as a class for expanded clones.

v_call	d_call	clone_size	j_call	cdr3_aa	cdr3_nt
TRBV18	-	few	TRBJ1-2	CASSSMGAPQGYTF	TGTGCCAGCTCGTCTATGGGGGCGCCACAGGGCTACACCTTC
TRBV9	-	-	TRBJ2-4	CASSVGDSLAKNIQYF	TGTGCCAGCAGCGTAGGCGACAGTCTAGCCAAAAACATTCAGTACTTC
TRBV4-3	TRBD1	few	TRBJ1-2	CASSQGTGVLNYGYTF	TGCGCCAGCAGCCAAGGGACAGGGGTCCTGAACTATGGCTACACCTTC
TRBV25-1	-	-	TRBJ2-5	CASSEEHPSETQYF	TGTGCCAGCAGTGAAGAGCATCCGAGTGAGACCCAGTACTTC
TRBV19	TRBD1	-	TRBJ2-2	CASSIREGQGLLKLFF	TGTGCCAGTAGTATACGAGAGGGACAGGGGCTGCTAAAGCTGTTTTTT
TRBV6-5	TRBD1	-	TRBJ2-2	CASSSTGGTGELFF	TGTGCCAGCAGTTCTACAGGGGGCACCGGGGAGCTGTTTTTT
TRBV7-7	-	-	TRBJ2-1	CASSRSPNNEQFF	TGTGCTAGCAGCCGGAGCCCGAACAATGAGCAGTTCTTC
TRBV15	-	-	TRBJ1-3	CATSRDSGRTGNTIYF	TGTGCCACCAGCAGAGATAGTGGGCGAACTGGAAACACCATATATTTT
TRBV9	-	once	TRBJ2-5	CASSVEGGVETQYF	TGTGCCAGCAGCGTAGAAGGGGGGGTAGAGACCCAGTACTTC
TRBV7-9	TRBD2	once	TRBJ2-1	CASSPSRLANAIPDEQFF	TGTGCCAGCAGCCCTTCGCGACTAGCAAACGCGATTCCCGATGAGCAGTTCTTC
TRBV7-8	-	-	TRBJ2-1	CASSSASGFYNEQFF	TGTGCCAGCAGCTCAGCTTCCGGGTTCTACAATGAGCAGTTCTTC
TRBV5-5	-	-	TRBJ1-5	CASSSLSGVGQPQHF	TGTGCCAGCAGCTCTCTCAGCGGGGTGGGACAGCCCCAGCATTTT
TRBV3-1/TRBV3-2	TRBD2	few	TRBJ2-7	CASRSASGIYEQYF	TGTGCCAGCAGGAGTGCTAGCGGGATCTACGAGCAGTACTTC
TRBV7-2	-	-	TRBJ1-2	CASSFSGDRNYGYTF	TGTGCCAGCAGCTTCTCCGGCGACAGAAACTATGGCTACACCTTC
TRBV4-3	TRBD1	-	TRBJ1-1	CASSQTGTAGAAFF	TGCGCCAGCAGCCAAACCGGGACAGCGGGGGCGGCTTTCTTT
TRBV9	TRBD2	-	TRBJ2-5	CASSAGLAGGHQETQYF	TGTGCCAGCAGCGCGGGACTAGCGGGGGGGCATCAAGAGACCCAGTACTTC
TRBV21-1	-	-	TRBJ2-5	CASSFVQGRETQYF	TGTGCCAGCAGCTTTGTACAGGGGCGGGAGACCCAGTACTTC
TRBV12-3/TRBV12-4	-	-	TRBJ2-5	CASKGEGETQYF	TGTGCCAGCAAGGGGGAGGGGGAGACCCAGTACTTC
TRBV19	-	-	TRBJ2-2	CASSMPGGGTGELFF	TGTGCCAGTAGTATGCCCGGGGGAGGCACCGGGGAGCTGTTTTTT
TRBV7-8	-	-	TRBJ2-5	CASSLSWTEQETQYF	TGTGCCAGCAGCCTAAGCTGGACAGAACAAGAGACCCAGTACTTC
TRBV7-3	-	-	TRBJ2-2	CASRITGITGELFF	TGTGCCAGCAGGATCACAGGGATTACCGGGGAGCTGTTTTTT
TRBV6-5	-	-	TRBJ1-2	CASTISPGGYGYTF	TGTGCCAGCACCATATCCCCCGGGGGGTATGGCTACACCTTC
TRBV27	-	-	TRBJ1-2	CASTGGGNYGYTF	TGTGCCAGCACCGGCGGCGGTAACTATGGCTACACCTTC
TRBV7-2	TRBD2	-	TRBJ2-2	CASSLGLAGGSYTGELFF	TGTGCCAGCAGCTTAGGTCTAGCGGGAGGTTCGTACACCGGGGAGCTGTTTTTT
TRBV19	-	-	TRBJ1-1	CASSIGDIRTEAFF	TGTGCCAGTAGTATAGGGGACATTCGCACTGAAGCTTTCTTT
TRBV6-2/TRBV6-3	-	-	TRBJ1-5	CASSYAGVIQPQHF	TGTGCCAGCAGTTACGCCGGGGTAATCCAGCCCCAGCATTTT
TRBV30	-	-	TRBJ1-5	CAWSVNRESNQPQHF	TGTGCCTGGAGTGTCAACAGGGAATCCAATCAGCCCCAGCATTTT
TRBV19	-	-	TRBJ2-2	CASSILGALAGELFF	TGTGCCAGTAGTATTTTGGGGGCTCTGGCCGGGGAGCTGTTTTTT
TRBV6-2/TRBV6-3	-	-	TRBJ1-2	CASSYSLQGFYGYTF	TGTGCCAGCAGTTACTCTCTACAGGGCTTCTATGGCTACACCTTC
TRBV30	-	-	TRBJ2-7	CAWSVLGRGSEQYF	TGTGCCTGGAGTGTACTGGGCAGGGGCAGCGAGCAGTACTTC
TRBV24-1	-	-	TRBJ1-1	CATSLGGLNTEAFF	TGTGCCACCAGCCTAGGGGGTTTGAACACTGAAGCTTTCTTT
TRBV7-2	-	few	TRBJ2-7	CASSPRAGPYEQYF	TGTGCCAGCAGCCCCCGGGCGGGGCCCTACGAGCAGTACTTC
TRBV6-5	TRBD1	-	TRBJ1-2	CASSKDRGNGYTF	TGTGCCAGCAGCAAAGACAGGGGCAATGGCTACACCTTC
TRBV5-1	-	-	TRBJ2-7	CASSFTTSYEQYF	TGCGCCAGCAGCTTTACTACCTCCTACGAGCAGTACTTC
TRBV6-5	-	few	TRBJ2-7	CASSKPGLSSYEQYF	TGTGCCAGCAGTAAACCGGGACTGAGCTCCTACGAGCAGTACTTC
TRBV7-8	-	-	TRBJ1-6	CASSLVQGLLNSPLHF	TGTGCCAGCAGCTTAGTCCAGGGCCTCCTTAATTCACCCCTCCACTTT
TRBV2	-	once	TRBJ1-2	CASSEDRNYGYTF	TGTGCCAGCAGTGAAGACAGAAACTATGGCTACACCTTC
TRBV6-4	TRBD2	-	TRBJ2-1	CASSDSRSGGASYHEQFF	TGTGCCAGCAGTGACTCGCGTAGCGGGGGGGCATCTTACCATGAGCAGTTCTTC
TRBV2	TRBD2	-	TRBJ2-1	CASTRERGGNNEQFF	TGTGCCAGCACCCGGGAGCGGGGGGGGAACAATGAGCAGTTCTTC
TRBV6-2/TRBV6-3	TRBD1	-	TRBJ1-5	CASSPGQVSNQPQHF	TGTGCCAGCAGTCCCGGACAGGTTAGCAATCAGCCCCAGCATTTT
TRBV27	TRBD2	-	TRBJ2-7	CASSPTGLANYEQYF	TGTGCCAGCAGTCCTACGGGACTAGCGAATTACGAGCAGTACTTC
TRBV10-3	-	-	TRBJ1-1	CAISEETGRTEAFF	TGTGCCATCAGTGAGGAAACAGGTCGGACTGAAGCTTTCTTT